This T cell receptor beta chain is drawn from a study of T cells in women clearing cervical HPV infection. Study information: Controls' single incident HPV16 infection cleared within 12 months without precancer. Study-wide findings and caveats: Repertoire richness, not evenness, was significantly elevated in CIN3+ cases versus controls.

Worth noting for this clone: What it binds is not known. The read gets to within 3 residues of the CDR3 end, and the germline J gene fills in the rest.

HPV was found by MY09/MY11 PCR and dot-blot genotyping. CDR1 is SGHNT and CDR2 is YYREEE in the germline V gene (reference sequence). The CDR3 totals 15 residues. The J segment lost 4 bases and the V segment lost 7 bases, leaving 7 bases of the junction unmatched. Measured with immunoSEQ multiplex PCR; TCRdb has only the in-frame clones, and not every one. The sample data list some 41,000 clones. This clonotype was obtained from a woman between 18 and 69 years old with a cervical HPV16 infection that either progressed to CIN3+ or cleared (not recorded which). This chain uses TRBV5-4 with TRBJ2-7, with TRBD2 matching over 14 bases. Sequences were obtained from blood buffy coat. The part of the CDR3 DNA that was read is TGTGCCAGCGGGGAGGGACTAGCGGGAGTGTACGAG. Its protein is CASGEGLAGVYE. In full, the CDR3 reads CASGEGLAGVYEQYF.